Listed here are 9 T cell receptor beta chains from one sample, sequenced in a study of blood T cells in healthy people across ages. A second PCR of about 7 to 11 cycles used a sample-barcoded 5' primer and a J-beta primer mix. Each CDR3 protein is one row after TCRdb ran MiXCR on the 5' RACE reads. The sample has 850,000 to 1,000,000 distinct CDR3 sequences, 48% seen once; the top ten hold around 15%. Material for sequencing was blood. Every receptor here comes from a man aged 30-40 years in good health.

This clonotype was observed many times. The gene calls are TRBV20-1 and TRBJ2-7; 10 bases align to TRBD2. This CDR3 spans 15 amino acids. CDR1 and CDR2 from the germline V gene are DFQATT and SNEGSKA (reference sequence). J lost 1 base, V lost 6 bases, and 9 bases had no gene match. CDR3: CSAPRPGLASYEQYF. The DNA for the CDR3 is TGCAGTGCCCCCAGGCCGGGACTAGCGTCCTACGAGCAGTACTTC.

The rearrangement links TRBV29-1 to TRBJ1-2; 7 positions match TRBD1. This CDR3 region has 12 residues. V shed 5 bases and J 3 bases; nucleotides not matched to a gene: 3. Per the germline V gene, CDR1 is SQVTM and CDR2 is ANQGSEA. CDR3 sequence (DNA): TGCAGCGTTTTACAGGGGCACTATGGCTACACCTTC. Amino acid sequence: CSVLQGHYGYTF.

The rearrangement joins TRBV6-1 to TRBJ2-7; perhaps TRBD1 as D (5 bases). Germline-derived CDR1 and CDR2 are MNHNS and SASEGT. Trimming took 10 bases from V and 4 from J, leaving 14 bases between them. The CDR3 extends over 12 amino acids. This chain's CDR3 is CAIDTDSYEQYF. In nucleotides, the CDR3 is TGTGCCATCGATACAGACAGTTACGAGCAGTACTTC.

The genes are TRBV18 and TRBJ2-5, with 9 bases aligning to TRBD2. This CDR3 has 16 residues. The germline CDR1 and CDR2 sequences are KGHSH and LQKENI. Trimming cost V 4 bases and J 3 bases; bases outside gene matches: 9. Here the CDR3 reads CASSLSVPSGEETQYF. The CDR3 nucleotides read TGTGCCAGCTCACTATCTGTGCCTAGCGGGGAAGAGACCCAGTACTTC.

This clonotype has more than one count but fewer than ten. The chain is built from TRBV7-3 and TRBJ1-2, with D tentatively TRBD1 (5 bases). V gave up 5 bases and J gave up 6 bases, with 13 bases separating them. CDR1 is SGHTA and CDR2 is FQGTGA in the germline V gene. The CDR3 is 13 amino acids. CDR3 sequence reads: CASSENRFDGYTF. CDR3 DNA: TGTGCCAGCAGCGAAAACAGGTTCGATGGCTACACCTTC. Filled out from reference TRBV7-3 and TRBJ1-2, the complete variable domain reads GAGVSQTPSNKVTEKGKYVELRCDPISGHTALYWYRQSLGQGPEFLIYFQGTGAADDSGLPNDRFFAVRPEGSVSTLKIQRTERGDSAVYLCASSENRFDGYTFGSGTRLTVV.

J is TRBJ2-7 and V is TRBV20-1, with a weak D call TRBD2 (7 bases). The CDR3 covers 14 residues. V gave up 3 bases and J gave up 1 base, with 13 bases separating them. Germline V lookup: CDR1 DFQATT, CDR2 SNEGSKA (reference sequence). DNA of the CDR3: TGCAGTGCTAGCCGGGGGGCAATGTCCTACGAGCAGTACTTC. Its translation is CSASRGAMSYEQYF.

This chain uses TRBV7-2 with TRBJ2-1; D gene uncertain. Germline-derived CDR1 and CDR2 are SGHTA and FQGNSA. Deletions cut 4 bases from V and 5 bases from J, with 9 bases between. The CDR3 has 13 residues. CDR3 loop: CASSWIVDNEQFF. The CDR3, as DNA: TGTGCCAGCAGCTGGATAGTGGACAATGAGCAGTTCTTC. Supplemented by reference TRBV7-2 and TRBJ2-1, the full variable domain reads GAGVSQSPSNKVTEKGKDVELRCDPISGHTALYWYRQSLGQGLEFLIYFQGNSAPDKSGLPSDRFSAERTGGSVSTLTIQRTQQEDSAVYLCASSWIVDNEQFFGPGTRLTVL.

This chain joins TRBV29-1 and TRBJ2-3; D unresolved. CDR1 is SQVTM, CDR2 ANQGSEA, per germline. The CDR3 spans 12 residues. Trimming removed 5 bases at V and 6 bases at J, with 12 bases between. CDR3 coding DNA: TGCAGCGTTTCTGAGCCTTTCGATACGCAGTATTTT. As protein: CSVSEPFDTQYF.

The table lists this clonotype with a few counts. The CDR3 bases are TGCAGCGTTGGGACGGAAACCGGTGAGCAGTTCTTC. It translates to CSVGTETGEQFF. The chain links TRBV29-1 to TRBJ2-1; D call uncertain. V lost 4 bases and J 9 bases, leaving 13 bases between the germline ends. CDR3 length: 12 residues. Germline V CDR1 and CDR2: SQVTM, ANQGSEA.